This TCR beta chain was sequenced for a study of T-cell reconstitution after alpha-beta-depleted transplantation in children (dated by TCRdb to about 2016). Study-wide context: The study quantitatively tracked T-cell immune reconstitution after TCRalphabeta/CD19-depleted allogeneic hematopoietic cell transplantation in children using TCR repertoire profiling.

The label giving this sample's treatment or condition can be read as: allogeneic hematopoietic cell transplantation with graft depleted of TCRalphabeta T cells and CD19 B cells. The transplant recipients were children given TCRalphabeta/CD19-depleted allogeneic hematopoietic cell grafts. Ten or more counts support this clonotype. The target of this receptor is not known. No much larger clonotype is one base removed from it; base qualities were not supplied. V is trimmed back by 5 bases and J by 9 bases, and the junction contains 6 bases that no gene match accounts for. The CDR3 starts with the cysteine, ends with the phenylalanine, and has 12 residues. CDR3 DNA only is kept here, 36 bases in frame from base 1. The paper's findings and limits, for the study overall: The frequencies of hyperexpanded clones fell over the following months, and after one year, T-cell counts and TCRbeta diversity were mostly attributed to newly produced T cells. In some patients, high TCRbeta diversity at day 60 was attributed to recipient T cells and intrathymic progenitors that had survived conditioning. The apparently early recovery of alphabetaT-cell counts about two months after transplant reportedly depended on only several hundred rapidly expanded clones that came from non-depleted graft cells.

The library was produced with PCR. TCRdb lists the instrument as Illumina HiSeq 2500. TCR libraries were prepared with molecular barcoding, using unique molecular identifiers to normalize TCRbeta repertoire quantification. The public reads were reprocessed in TCRdb via fastp at Q25 and MiXCR, keeping in-frame beta chains. Records with the same CDR3 protein are collapsed into one entry carrying the most frequent genes and DNA. Within this sample are tens of thousands of distinct CDR3 sequences, with roughly 4.5% of them counted one time only. Approximately 20% of the sample goes to the ten largest clones.

This sequence was found in a boy younger than two who had a stem cell transplant for acute myeloid leukemia, so the T cells may come from the graft donor. Here the chain combines TRBV12-3 or TRBV12-4 and TRBJ2-7; 8 bases in between match TRBD1. Source: PBMCs, mostly from graft donor cells, taken 180 days after TCRalphabeta/CD19-depleted stem cell transplant. The CDR3 region: CASSRGQARQYF. The nucleotide sequence reads TGTGCCAGCAGTCGGGGACAGGCAAGGCAGTACTTC.